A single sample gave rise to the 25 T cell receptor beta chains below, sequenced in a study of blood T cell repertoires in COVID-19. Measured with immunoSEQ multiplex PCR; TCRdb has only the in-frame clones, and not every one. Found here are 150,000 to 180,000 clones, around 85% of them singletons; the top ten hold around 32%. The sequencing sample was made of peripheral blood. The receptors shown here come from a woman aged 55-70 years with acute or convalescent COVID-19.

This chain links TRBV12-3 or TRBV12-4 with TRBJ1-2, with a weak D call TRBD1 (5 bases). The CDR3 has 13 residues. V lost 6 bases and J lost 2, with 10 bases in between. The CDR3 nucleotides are TGTGCCAGCAGACAGGAGTCAAACTATGGCTACACCTTC. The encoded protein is CASRQESNYGYTF.

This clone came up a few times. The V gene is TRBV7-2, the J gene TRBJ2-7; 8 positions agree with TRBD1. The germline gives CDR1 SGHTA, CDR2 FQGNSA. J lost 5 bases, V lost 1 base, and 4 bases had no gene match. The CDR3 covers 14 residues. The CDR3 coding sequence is TGTGCCAGCAGCTTAGGAGGACAGGGCCACGAGCAGTACTTC. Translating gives CASSLGGQGHEQYF.

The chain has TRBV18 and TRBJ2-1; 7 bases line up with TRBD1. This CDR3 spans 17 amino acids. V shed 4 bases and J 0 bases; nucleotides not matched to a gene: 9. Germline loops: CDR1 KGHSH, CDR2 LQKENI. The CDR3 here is CASSRYRGPDSYNEQFF. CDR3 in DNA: TGTGCCAGCTCACGGTACAGGGGTCCGGACTCCTACAATGAGCAGTTCTTC. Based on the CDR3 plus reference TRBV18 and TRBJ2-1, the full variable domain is NAGVMQNPRHLVRRRGQEARLRCSPMKGHSHVYWYRQLPEEGLKFMVYLQKENIIDESGMPKERFSAEFPKEGPSILRIQQVVRGDSAAYFCASSRYRGPDSYNEQFFGPGTRLTVL.

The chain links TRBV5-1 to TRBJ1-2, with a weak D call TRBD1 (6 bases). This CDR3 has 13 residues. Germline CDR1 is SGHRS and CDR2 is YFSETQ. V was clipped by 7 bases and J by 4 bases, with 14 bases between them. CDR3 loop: CASGTRGGYGYTF. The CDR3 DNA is TGCGCCAGCGGGACCCGAGGGGGCTATGGCTACACCTTC.

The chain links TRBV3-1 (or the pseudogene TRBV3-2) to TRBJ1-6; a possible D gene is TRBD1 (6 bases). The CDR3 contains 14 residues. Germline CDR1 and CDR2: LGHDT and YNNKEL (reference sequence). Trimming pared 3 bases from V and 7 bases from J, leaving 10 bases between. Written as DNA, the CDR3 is TGTGCCAGCAGCCAGGGGGCAGGGAATTCACCCCTCCACTTT. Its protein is CASSQGAGNSPLHF.

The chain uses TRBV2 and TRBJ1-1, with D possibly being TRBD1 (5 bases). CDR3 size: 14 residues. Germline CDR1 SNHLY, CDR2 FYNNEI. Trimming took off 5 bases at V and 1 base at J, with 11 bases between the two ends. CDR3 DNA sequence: TGTGCCAGCAGTCAAACCACAGGGAACACTGAAGCTTTCTTT. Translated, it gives CASSQTTGNTEAFF.

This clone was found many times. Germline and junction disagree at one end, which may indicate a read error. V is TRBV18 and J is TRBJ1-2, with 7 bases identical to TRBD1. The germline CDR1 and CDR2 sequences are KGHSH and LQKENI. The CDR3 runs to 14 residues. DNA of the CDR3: TGTGCCAGCTCACCGGGACAGAGAAACTTTGGCTACACCTTC. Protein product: CASSPGQRNFGYTF.

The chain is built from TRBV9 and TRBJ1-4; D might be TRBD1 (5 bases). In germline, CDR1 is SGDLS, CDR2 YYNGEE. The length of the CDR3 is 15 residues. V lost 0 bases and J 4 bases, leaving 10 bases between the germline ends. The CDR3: CASSVVPGNNEKLFF. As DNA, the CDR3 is TGTGCCAGCAGCGTAGTCCCAGGGAATAATGAAAAACTGTTTTTT.

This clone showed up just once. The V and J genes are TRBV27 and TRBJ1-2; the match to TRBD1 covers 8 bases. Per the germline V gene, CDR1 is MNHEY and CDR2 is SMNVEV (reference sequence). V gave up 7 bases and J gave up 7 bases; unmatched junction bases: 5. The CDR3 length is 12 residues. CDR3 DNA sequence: TGTGCCAGCATGGCCAGGGGGCTTGGCTACACCTTC. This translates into CASMARGLGYTF.

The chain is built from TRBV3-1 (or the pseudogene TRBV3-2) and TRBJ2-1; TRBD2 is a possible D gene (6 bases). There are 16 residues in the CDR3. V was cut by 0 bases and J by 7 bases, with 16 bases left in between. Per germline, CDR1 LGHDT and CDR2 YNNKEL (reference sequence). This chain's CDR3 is CASSQDRAFGGNEQFF. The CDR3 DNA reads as TGTGCCAGCAGCCAAGATCGGGCCTTTGGGGGGAATGAGCAGTTCTTC.

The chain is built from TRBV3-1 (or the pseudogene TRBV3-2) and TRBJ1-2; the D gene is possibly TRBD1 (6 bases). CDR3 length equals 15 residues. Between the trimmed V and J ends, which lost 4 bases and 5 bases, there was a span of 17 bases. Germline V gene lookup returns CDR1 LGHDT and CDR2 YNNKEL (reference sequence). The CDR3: CASSPWTDSRYGYTF. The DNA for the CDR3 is TGTGCCAGCAGCCCCTGGACAGACTCAAGGTATGGCTACACCTTC.

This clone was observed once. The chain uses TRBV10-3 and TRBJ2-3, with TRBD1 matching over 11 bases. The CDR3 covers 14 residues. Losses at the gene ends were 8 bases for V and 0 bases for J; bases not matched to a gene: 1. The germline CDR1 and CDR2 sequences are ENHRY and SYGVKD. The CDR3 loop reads CAIGQGASTDTQYF. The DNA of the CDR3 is TGTGCCATCGGACAGGGGGCGAGCACAGATACGCAGTATTTT.

In nucleotides, the CDR3 is TGTGCCAGCAGTGGGGGCAGCCGCGCTAACTATGGCTACACCTTC. Its protein is CASSGGSRANYGYTF. The gene calls are TRBV2 and TRBJ1-2; maybe TRBD1 (5 bases). CDR1 is SNHLY, CDR2 FYNNEI, per germline. V was cut by 4 bases and J by 0 bases, with 12 bases left in between. The CDR3 has 15 amino acids.

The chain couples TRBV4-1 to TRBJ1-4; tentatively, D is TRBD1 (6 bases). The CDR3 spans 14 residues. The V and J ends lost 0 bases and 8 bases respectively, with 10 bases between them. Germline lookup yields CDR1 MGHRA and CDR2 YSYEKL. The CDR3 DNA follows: TGCGCCAGCAGCCAAGAACAGGGTTGGGAAAAACTGTTTTTT. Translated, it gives CASSQEQGWEKLFF.

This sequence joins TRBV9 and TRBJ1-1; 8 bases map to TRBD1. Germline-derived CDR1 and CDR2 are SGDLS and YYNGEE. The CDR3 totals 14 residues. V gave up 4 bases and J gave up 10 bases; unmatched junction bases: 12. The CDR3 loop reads CASSPGTGTLRAFF. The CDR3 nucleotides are TGTGCCAGCAGCCCGGGGACAGGCACACTGAGAGCTTTCTTT.

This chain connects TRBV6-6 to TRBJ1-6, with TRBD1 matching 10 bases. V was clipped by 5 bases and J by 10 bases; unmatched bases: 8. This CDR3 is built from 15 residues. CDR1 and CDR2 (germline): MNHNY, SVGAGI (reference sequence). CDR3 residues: CASSAADRGLSPLHF. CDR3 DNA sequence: TGTGCCAGCAGTGCCGCAGACAGGGGGCTGTCACCCCTCCACTTT.

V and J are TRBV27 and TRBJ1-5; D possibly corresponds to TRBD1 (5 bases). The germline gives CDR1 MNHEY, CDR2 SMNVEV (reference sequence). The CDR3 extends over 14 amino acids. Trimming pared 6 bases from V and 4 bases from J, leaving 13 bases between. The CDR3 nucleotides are TGTGCCAGCAGAGGCTGGGGGGGAAATCAGCCCCAGCATTTT. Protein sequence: CASRGWGGNQPQHF.

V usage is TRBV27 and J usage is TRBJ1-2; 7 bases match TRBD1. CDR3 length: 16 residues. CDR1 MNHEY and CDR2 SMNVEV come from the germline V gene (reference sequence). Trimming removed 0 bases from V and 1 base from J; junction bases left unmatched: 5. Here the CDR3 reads CASSLSRTGNNYGYTF. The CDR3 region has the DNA TGTGCCAGCAGTTTATCGCGGACAGGAAATAACTATGGCTACACCTTC.

CDR3 sequence: CASRGAGPLYGYTF. For the CDR3, the DNA is TGCGCCAGCAGAGGGGCAGGGCCCCTCTATGGCTACACCTTC. The rearrangement uses TRBV10-2 and TRBJ1-2; D may be TRBD1 (5 bases). The length of the CDR3 is 14 residues. V lost 6 bases and J lost 4, with 15 bases in between. The germline V gene has CDR1 WSHSY and CDR2 SAAADI.

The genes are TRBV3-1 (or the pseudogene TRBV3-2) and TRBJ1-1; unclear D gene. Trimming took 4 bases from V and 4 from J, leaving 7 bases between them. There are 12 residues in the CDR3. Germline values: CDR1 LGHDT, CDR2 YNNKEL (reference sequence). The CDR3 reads CASSPGGTEAFF. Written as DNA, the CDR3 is TGTGCCAGCAGCCCGGGAGGCACTGAAGCTTTCTTT.

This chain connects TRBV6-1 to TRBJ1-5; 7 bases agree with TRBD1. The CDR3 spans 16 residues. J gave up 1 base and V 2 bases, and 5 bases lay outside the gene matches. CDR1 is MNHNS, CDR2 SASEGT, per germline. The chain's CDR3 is CASSELPGGSNQPQHF. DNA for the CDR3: TGTGCCAGCAGTGAACTTCCAGGGGGAAGCAATCAGCCCCAGCATTTT.

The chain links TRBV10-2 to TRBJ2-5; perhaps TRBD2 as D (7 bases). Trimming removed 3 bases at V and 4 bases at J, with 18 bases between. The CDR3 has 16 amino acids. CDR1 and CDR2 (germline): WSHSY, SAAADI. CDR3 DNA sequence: TGCGCCAGCAGTGAATGGGCGGGGGCGGAAGGAGAGACCCAGTACTTC. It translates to CASSEWAGAEGETQYF.

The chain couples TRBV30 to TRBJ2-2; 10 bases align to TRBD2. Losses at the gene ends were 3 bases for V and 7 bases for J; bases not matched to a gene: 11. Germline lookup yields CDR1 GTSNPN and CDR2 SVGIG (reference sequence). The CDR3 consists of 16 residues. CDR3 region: CAWSAGLAGGVGELFF. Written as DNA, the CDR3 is TGTGCCTGGAGCGCCGGATTAGCGGGGGGAGTCGGGGAGCTGTTTTTT.

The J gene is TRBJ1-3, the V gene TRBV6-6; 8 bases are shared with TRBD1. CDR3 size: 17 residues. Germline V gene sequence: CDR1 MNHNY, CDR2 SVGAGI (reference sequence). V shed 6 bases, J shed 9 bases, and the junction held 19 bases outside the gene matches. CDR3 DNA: TGTGCCAGCAGCCGAATCGTATCGACAGGGGCGCAAGGCACCATATATTTT. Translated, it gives CASSRIVSTGAQGTIYF.

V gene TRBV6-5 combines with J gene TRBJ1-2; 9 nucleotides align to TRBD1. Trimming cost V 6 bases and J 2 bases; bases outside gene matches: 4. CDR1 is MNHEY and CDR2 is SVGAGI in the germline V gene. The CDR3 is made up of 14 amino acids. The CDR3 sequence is CASRPGQGNYGYTF. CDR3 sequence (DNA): TGTGCCAGCAGGCCGGGACAGGGAAACTATGGCTACACCTTC.